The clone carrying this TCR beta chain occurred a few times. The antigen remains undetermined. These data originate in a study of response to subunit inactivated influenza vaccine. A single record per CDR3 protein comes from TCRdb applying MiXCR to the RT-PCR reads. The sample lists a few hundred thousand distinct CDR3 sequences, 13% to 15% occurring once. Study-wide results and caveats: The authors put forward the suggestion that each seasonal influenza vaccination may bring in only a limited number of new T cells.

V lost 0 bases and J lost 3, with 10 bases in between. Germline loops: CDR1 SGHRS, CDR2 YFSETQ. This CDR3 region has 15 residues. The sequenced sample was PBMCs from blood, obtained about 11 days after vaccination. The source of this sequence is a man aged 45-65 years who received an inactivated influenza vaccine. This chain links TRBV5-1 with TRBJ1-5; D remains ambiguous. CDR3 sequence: CASSLDAAANQPQHF. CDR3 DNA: TGCGCCAGCAGCTTGGACGCGGCGGCCAATCAGCCCCAGCATTTT.